The rows below give T cell receptor beta chains drawn from one sample of a study of blood T cell repertoires in COVID-19. Only in-frame clones appear in the TCRdb table, and some are missing; sequencing was by immunoSEQ multiplex PCR. The sample contains around 69,000 clones, roughly 80% of which appear only once. Sequenced material: peripheral blood. These receptors came from a woman in her sixties with acute or convalescent COVID-19. Both conserved end residues are part of each CDR3. Fields, in order: V gene, D gene, J gene, clone size, CDR3 protein, CDR3 DNA. A D gene is named only where the DNA matches it firmly. Clone size is not always given. Where it is, it says once, few, many or a class for expanded clones.

>TRBV27|TRBD1|TRBJ2-1|NA
CASSPGTVPEQFF
TGTGCCAGCAGTCCCGGGACAGTACCTGAGCAGTTCTTC
>TRBV29-1|NA|TRBJ2-1|once
CSVETLTSYNEQFF
TGCAGCGTTGAGACTTTAACCTCCTACAATGAGCAGTTCTTC
>TRBV4-1|TRBD2|TRBJ2-3|few
CASSQVSGGAADTQYF
TGCGCCAGCAGCCAAGTAAGCGGGGGGGCTGCAGATACGCAGTATTTT
>TRBV7-8|TRBD1|TRBJ1-3|few
CASKGQQGQGYAGNTIYF
TGTGCCAGCAAGGGACAACAGGGACAGGGTTACGCTGGAAACACCATATATTTT
>TRBV7-9|TRBD1|TRBJ1-6|NA
CASSLRASGTGPSPLHF
TGTGCCAGCAGCTTACGTGCGTCCGGGACAGGACCCTCACCCCTCCACTTT
>TRBV19|NA|TRBJ1-4|NA
CASNTRRDTNEKLFF
TGTGCCAGTAATACTCGGAGGGACACTAATGAAAAACTGTTTTTT
>TRBV7-9|TRBD1|TRBJ1-1|NA
CASSQEDRVTEAFF
TGTGCCAGCAGCCAAGAGGACAGGGTAACTGAAGCTTTCTTT
>TRBV9|NA|TRBJ1-1|NA
CASSVGIGAGTEAFF
TGTGCCAGCAGCGTAGGAATAGGGGCTGGCACTGAAGCTTTCTTT
>TRBV10-3|NA|TRBJ1-5|NA
CAISEYGADNQPQHF
TGTGCCATCAGTGAATATGGGGCGGACAATCAGCCCCAGCATTTT
>TRBV7-8|NA|TRBJ1-1|NA
CASSQSWAGNTEAFF
TGTGCCAGCAGCCAATCTTGGGCGGGGAACACTGAAGCTTTCTTT
>TRBV19|TRBD1|TRBJ2-5|few
CASSTGVGETQYF
TGTGCCAGTAGCACAGGGGTGGGTGAGACCCAGTACTTC
>TRBV5-6|NA|TRBJ1-2|once
CASRTAGNYGYTF
TGTGCCAGCAGAACGGCGGGAAACTATGGCTACACCTTC
>TRBV15|NA|TRBJ2-1|NA
CATSRESRAIPYNEQFF
TGTGCCACCAGCAGGGAATCGAGGGCCATCCCCTACAATGAGCAGTTCTTC
>TRBV28|NA|TRBJ2-7|NA
CAAAPSSYEQYF
TGTGCCGCCGCCCCGAGCTCCTACGAGCAGTACTTC